This entry lists 17 T cell receptor beta chains sequenced from one sample in a study of shared clonotypes between healthy human individuals. This table comes from immunoSEQ multiplex PCR, and its TCRdb copy is limited to in-frame clones, with some not included. In the table there are about 2,500,000 clones, approximately 94% of which are singletons. The specimen was naive CD4+ T cells sorted from blood. Subset defined: CD45RA+ positively selected. The receptors here all came from a young man in good health.

The chain links TRBV4-1 to TRBJ2-5; D possibly matches TRBD1 or TRBD2 (5 bases each). Germline loops: CDR1 MGHRA, CDR2 YSYEKL. V was shortened by 4 bases and J by 5 bases, with 14 bases between the two germline ends. The CDR3 is made up of 14 amino acids. The CDR3 is CASSPGPPGETQYF. The CDR3 DNA sequence: TGCGCCAGCAGCCCGGGACCTCCAGGGGAGACCCAGTACTTC.

The gene calls are TRBV30 and TRBJ2-5; D is possibly TRBD1 or TRBD2 (6 bases each). Trimming stripped 5 bases from V and 5 bases from J, with 21 bases between. Germline assignment: CDR1 GTSNPN and CDR2 SVGIG (reference sequence). The CDR3 has 15 amino acids. CDR3 nucleotides: TGTGCCTGGGGAGGGATTAGGGGGGATGGGGAGACCCAGTACTTC. This codes for CAWGGIRGDGETQYF.

The count of this clone is one. J is TRBJ1-1 and V is TRBV19, with 7 bases matching TRBD1. With V trimmed by 6 bases and J by 5 bases, 6 bases remained unmatched. The CDR3 loop spans 13 amino acids. CDR1 and CDR2 (germline): LNHDA, SQIVND (reference sequence). CDR3 in amino acids: CASRPNRGTEAFF. The CDR3 nucleotides read TGTGCCAGTAGACCAAACAGGGGTACTGAAGCTTTCTTT.

The gene calls are TRBV7-2 and TRBJ1-2; D is perhaps TRBD1 (6 bases). Germline CDR1 reads SGHTA; CDR2 reads FQGNSA. CDR3 length equals 13 residues. V was pared by 5 bases and J by 2 bases, with 9 bases between. CDR3 DNA: TGTGCCAGCAGCAAACAGGGAAACTATGGCTACACCTTC. It translates to CASSKQGNYGYTF.

This clone was seen just once. This chain links TRBV20-1 with TRBJ1-1; D gene unclear. There are 10 residues in the CDR3. Per germline, CDR1 DFQATT and CDR2 SNEGSKA (reference sequence). V was trimmed by 0 bases and J by 9 bases, leaving 5 bases between them. The DNA for the CDR3 is TGCAGTGCTAGAGATCGTCAAGCTTTCTTT. This translates into CSARDRQAFF.

J is TRBJ2-6 and V is TRBV19; the match to TRBD1 covers 10 bases. The V and J ends lost 6 bases and 11 bases, in that order; junction bases with no gene match: 10. CDR3 length: 15 amino acids. Germline CDR1 reads LNHDA; CDR2 reads SQIVND (reference sequence). CDR3 DNA: TGTGCCAGTAGCAGAGGACAGGGGGGGTTTTACGTCCTGACTTTC. Translated, it gives CASSRGQGGFYVLTF.

This rearrangement joins TRBV14 to TRBJ1-2, with a weak D call TRBD1 (5 bases). The germline V and J ends were trimmed by 3 bases and 6 bases, with 11 bases remaining between them. The germline V gene encodes CDR1 SGHDN and CDR2 FVKESK. The CDR3 is 13 residues long. CDR3 sequence: CASSQGTVHGYTF. The CDR3 DNA reads as TGTGCCAGCAGCCAGGGGACGGTCCATGGCTACACCTTC.

In DNA, the CDR3 is TGTGCCTGGCAGGGACAGGGGAATGAAAAACTGTTTTTT. Its protein is CAWQGQGNEKLFF. The gene calls are TRBV30 and TRBJ1-4, with 10 bases lining up with TRBD1. V was pared by 5 bases and J by 5 bases, with 2 bases of the junction left unmatched. Germline CDR1 GTSNPN, CDR2 SVGIG (reference sequence). The CDR3 has 13 residues.

The chain is built from TRBV2 and TRBJ2-4; D possibly corresponds to TRBD2 (6 bases). V gave up 8 bases and J gave up 0 bases, with 14 bases separating them. CDR3 length equals 15 residues. From germline, CDR1 is SNHLY and CDR2 FYNNEI. The CDR3 region is CASGPGVIAKNIQYF. CDR3 sequence (DNA): TGTGCCAGCGGGCCGGGGGTGATAGCCAAAAACATTCAGTACTTC.

The V call is TRBV19, the J call TRBJ1-5, with 8 bases identical to TRBD1. Per germline, CDR1 LNHDA and CDR2 SQIVND (reference sequence). The V and J ends lost 6 bases and 1 base, in that order; junction bases with no gene match: 5. The CDR3 extends over 15 amino acids. The CDR3 nucleotides are TGTGCCAGTAGGGTCACAGGGGGAAGCAATCAGCCCCAGCATTTT. As protein: CASRVTGGSNQPQHF.

This clone was picked up a small number of times. The gene calls are TRBV5-4 and TRBJ1-4; 7 nucleotides line up with TRBD1. V lost 4 bases, J lost 6 bases, and 3 bases stayed unmatched. Germline V gives CDR1 SGHNT, CDR2 YYREEE (reference sequence). This CDR3 is built from 13 residues. The DNA of the CDR3 is TGTGCCAGCAGCCCCGGGACAGATGAAAAACTGTTTTTT. Encoded protein: CASSPGTDEKLFF.

This chain connects TRBV4-1 to TRBJ2-5, with a weak D call TRBD1 (6 bases). The DNA matches TRBJ2-7 better at its end, which makes the J call doubtful. CDR1 is MGHRA, CDR2 YSYEKL, per germline. CDR3 size: 15 residues. The DNA of the CDR3 is TGCGCCAGCAGGTCGTACTCCGGGACACCTTACGAGCAGTACTTC. Its translation: CASRSYSGTPYEQYF.

The chain recombines TRBV5-1 with TRBJ2-2, with 7 bases aligning to TRBD1. The CDR3 covers 16 residues. CDR1 and CDR2 (germline): SGHRS, YFSETQ. V dropped 4 bases and J dropped 3; count of bases not matched to a gene: 9. CDR3 DNA sequence: TGCGCCAGCAGCCCGAGAGGGACAGCAGACACCGGGGAGCTGTTTTTT. It specifies CASSPRGTADTGELFF.

The chain employs TRBV28 and TRBJ2-5; 8 bases are a match to TRBD2. The DNA end is more similar to TRBJ2-7, so the J call may be wrong. The germline V gene encodes CDR1 MDHEN and CDR2 SYDVKM. This CDR3 is built from 15 residues. The CDR3 reads CASSSAGVTSYEQYF. The CDR3 DNA is TGTGCCAGCAGTTCAGCGGGGGTCACCTCCTACGAGCAGTACTTC.

The J gene is TRBJ2-5, the V gene TRBV7-2; TRBD2 matches at 11 bases. V lost 4 bases to trimming and J lost 5 bases; unmatched junction nucleotides: 9. This CDR3 has 16 amino acids. Germline V gene lookup returns CDR1 SGHTA and CDR2 FQGNSA. The CDR3 spells CASSYSPSGGRETQYF. CDR3 nucleotide sequence: TGTGCCAGCAGCTATAGCCCTAGCGGGGGGCGTGAGACCCAGTACTTC.

The chain uses TRBV10-2 and TRBJ2-7; 9 bases are shared with TRBD1. Unmatched junction bases numbered 8, after V lost 3 bases and J lost 2 bases. From germline, CDR1 is WSHSY and CDR2 SAAADI. CDR3 length equals 16 residues. The CDR3 here is CASSDGQGWFPYEQYF. The CDR3 DNA reads as TGCGCCAGCAGTGATGGACAGGGGTGGTTTCCCTACGAGCAGTACTTC.

The rearrangement uses TRBV11-2 and TRBJ2-7; D remains ambiguous. The V and J ends lost 0 bases and 7 bases respectively, with 4 bases between them. Germline V gives CDR1 SGHAT, CDR2 FQNNGV. CDR3 size: 11 residues. The CDR3 bases are TGTGCCAGCAGCTTAGAGCGGGAGCAGTACTTC. It yields the protein CASSLEREQYF.